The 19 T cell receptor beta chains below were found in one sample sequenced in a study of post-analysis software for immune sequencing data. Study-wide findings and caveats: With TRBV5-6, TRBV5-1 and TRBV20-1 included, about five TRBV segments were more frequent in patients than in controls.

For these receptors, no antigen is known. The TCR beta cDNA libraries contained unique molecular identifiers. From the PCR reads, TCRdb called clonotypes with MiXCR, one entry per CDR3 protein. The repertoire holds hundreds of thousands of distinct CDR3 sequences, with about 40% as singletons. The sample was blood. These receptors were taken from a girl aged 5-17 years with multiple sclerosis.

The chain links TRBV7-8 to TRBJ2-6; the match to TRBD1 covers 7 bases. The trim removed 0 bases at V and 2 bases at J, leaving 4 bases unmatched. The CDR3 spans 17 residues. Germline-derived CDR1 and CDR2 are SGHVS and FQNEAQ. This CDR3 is CASSLAGTDAGANVLTF. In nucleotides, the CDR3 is TGTGCCAGCAGCTTAGCTGGGACAGACGCTGGGGCCAACGTCCTGACTTTC.

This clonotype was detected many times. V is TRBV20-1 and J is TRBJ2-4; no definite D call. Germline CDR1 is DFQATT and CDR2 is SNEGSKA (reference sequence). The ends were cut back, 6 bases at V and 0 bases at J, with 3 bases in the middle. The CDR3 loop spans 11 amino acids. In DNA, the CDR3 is TGCAGTGCCCTAGCCAAAAACATTCAGTACTTC. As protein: CSALAKNIQYF.

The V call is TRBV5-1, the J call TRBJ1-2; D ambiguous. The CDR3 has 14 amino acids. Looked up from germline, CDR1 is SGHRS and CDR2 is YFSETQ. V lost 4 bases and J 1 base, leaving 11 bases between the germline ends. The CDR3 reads CASSKTNRNYGYTF. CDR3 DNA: TGCGCCAGCAGCAAGACAAACCGTAACTATGGCTACACCTTC.

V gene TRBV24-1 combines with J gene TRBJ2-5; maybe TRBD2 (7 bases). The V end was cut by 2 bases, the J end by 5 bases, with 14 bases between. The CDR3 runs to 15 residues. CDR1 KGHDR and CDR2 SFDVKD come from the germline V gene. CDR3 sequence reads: CATSDSGGARETQYF. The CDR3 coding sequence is TGTGCCACCAGTGATTCGGGGGGCGCTAGGGAGACCCAGTACTTC.

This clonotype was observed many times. The CDR3 sequence is CASSRAGVNEQFF. The DNA for the CDR3 is TGTGCCAGCAGCCGGGCGGGAGTGAATGAGCAGTTCTTC. This chain connects TRBV12-3 or TRBV12-4 to TRBJ2-1; 7 nucleotides agree with TRBD2. The CDR3 contains 13 residues. The junction had 6 bases not matched to a gene; V was cut back by 6 bases and J by 7 bases.

The CDR3 loop is CASSLVWDVNQPQHF. CDR3 coding DNA: TGTGCCAGCAGTTTAGTATGGGATGTCAATCAGCCCCAGCATTTT. V gene TRBV12-3 or TRBV12-4 combines with J gene TRBJ1-5; no firm D call. The CDR3 is 15 amino acids. Trimming pared 1 base from V and 3 bases from J, leaving 10 bases between.

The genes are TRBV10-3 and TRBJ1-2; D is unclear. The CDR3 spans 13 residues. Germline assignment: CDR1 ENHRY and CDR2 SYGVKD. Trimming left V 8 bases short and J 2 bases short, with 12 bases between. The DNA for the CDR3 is TGTGCCATCCTGGGAAGTCCGAACTATGGCTACACCTTC. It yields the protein CAILGSPNYGYTF.

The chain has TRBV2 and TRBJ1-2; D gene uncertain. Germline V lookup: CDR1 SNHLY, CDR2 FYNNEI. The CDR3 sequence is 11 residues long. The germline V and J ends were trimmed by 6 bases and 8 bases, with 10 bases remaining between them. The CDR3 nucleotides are TGTGCCAGCAGCCCGGAAGAGGGCTACACCTTC. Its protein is CASSPEEGYTF.

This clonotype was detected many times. The CDR3 loop is CSVAQGTGSTYGYTF. The CDR3 DNA sequence: TGCAGCGTTGCCCAGGGGACAGGGAGTACTTATGGCTACACCTTC. V gene TRBV29-1 combines with J gene TRBJ1-2; 9 bases agree with TRBD1. J lost 5 bases, V lost 4 bases, and 11 bases had no gene match. CDR1 and CDR2 from the germline V gene are SQVTM and ANQGSEA. This CDR3 has 15 amino acids.

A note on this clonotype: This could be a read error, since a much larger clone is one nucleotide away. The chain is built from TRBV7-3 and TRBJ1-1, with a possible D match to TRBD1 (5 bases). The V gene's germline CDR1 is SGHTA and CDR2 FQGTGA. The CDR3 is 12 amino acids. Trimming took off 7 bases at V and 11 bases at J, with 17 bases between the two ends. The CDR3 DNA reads TGTGCCAGCAACTCCCCCGGGGGGAGGGCTTTCTTT. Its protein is CASNSPGGRAFF. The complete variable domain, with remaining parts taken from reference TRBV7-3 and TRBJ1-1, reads GAGVSQTPSNKVTEKGKYVELRCDPISGHTALYWYRQSLGQGPEFLIYFQGTGAADDSGLPNDRFFAVRPEGSVSTLKIQRTERGDSAVYLCASNSPGGRAFFGQGTRLTVV.

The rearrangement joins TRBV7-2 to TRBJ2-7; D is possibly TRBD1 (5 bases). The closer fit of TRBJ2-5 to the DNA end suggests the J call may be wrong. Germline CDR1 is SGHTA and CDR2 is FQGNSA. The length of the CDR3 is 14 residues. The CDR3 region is CASSLVGPAETQYF. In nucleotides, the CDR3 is TGTGCCAGCAGCTTAGTGGGGCCCGCGGAGACCCAGTACTTC.

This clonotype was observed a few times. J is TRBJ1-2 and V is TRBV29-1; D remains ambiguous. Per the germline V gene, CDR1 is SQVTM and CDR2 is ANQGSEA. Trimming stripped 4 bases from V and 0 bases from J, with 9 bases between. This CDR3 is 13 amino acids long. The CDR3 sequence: CSVVTDTNYGYTF. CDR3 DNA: TGCAGCGTTGTCACAGATACTAACTATGGCTACACCTTC.

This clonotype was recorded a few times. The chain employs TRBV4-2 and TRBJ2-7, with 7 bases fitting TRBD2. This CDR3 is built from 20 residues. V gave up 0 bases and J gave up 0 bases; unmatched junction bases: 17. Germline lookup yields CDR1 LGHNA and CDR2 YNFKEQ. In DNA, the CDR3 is TGTGCCAGCAGCCAAGATATGGGCGGGGGACGGATCAGATACTCCTACGAGCAGTACTTC. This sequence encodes CASSQDMGGGRIRYSYEQYF.

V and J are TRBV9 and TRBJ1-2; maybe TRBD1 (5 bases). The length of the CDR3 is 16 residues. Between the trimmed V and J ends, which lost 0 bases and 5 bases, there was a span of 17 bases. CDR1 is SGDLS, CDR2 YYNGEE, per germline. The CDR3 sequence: CASSVASQGYLYGYTF. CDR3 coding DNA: TGTGCCAGCAGCGTAGCTAGCCAGGGCTATCTTTATGGCTACACCTTC.

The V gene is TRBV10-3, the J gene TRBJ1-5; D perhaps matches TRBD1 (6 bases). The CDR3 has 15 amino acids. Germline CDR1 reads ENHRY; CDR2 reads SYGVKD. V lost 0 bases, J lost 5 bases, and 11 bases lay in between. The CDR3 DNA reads TGTGCCATCAGTGAGTCGGGTGACAGGTATCAGCCCCAGCATTTT. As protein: CAISESGDRYQPQHF.

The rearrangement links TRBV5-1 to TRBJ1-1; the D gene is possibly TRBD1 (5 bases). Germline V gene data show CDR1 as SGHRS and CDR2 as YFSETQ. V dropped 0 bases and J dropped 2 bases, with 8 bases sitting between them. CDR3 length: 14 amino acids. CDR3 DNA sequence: TGCGCCAGCAGCTTGGTCAGGGTCAACACTGAAGCTTTCTTT. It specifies CASSLVRVNTEAFF.

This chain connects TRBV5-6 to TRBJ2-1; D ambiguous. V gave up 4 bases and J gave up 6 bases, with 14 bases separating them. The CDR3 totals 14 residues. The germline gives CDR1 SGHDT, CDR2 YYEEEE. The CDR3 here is CASSLGPLGNEQFF. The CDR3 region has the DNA TGTGCCAGCAGCCTCGGTCCCCTAGGCAATGAGCAGTTCTTC.

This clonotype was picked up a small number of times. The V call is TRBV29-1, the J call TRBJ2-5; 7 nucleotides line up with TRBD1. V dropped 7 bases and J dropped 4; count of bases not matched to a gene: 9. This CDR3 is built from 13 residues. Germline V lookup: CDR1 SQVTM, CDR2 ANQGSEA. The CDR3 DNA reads TGCAGCGGGGGACAGCTGATTGGAGAGACCCAGTACTTC. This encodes CSGGQLIGETQYF.

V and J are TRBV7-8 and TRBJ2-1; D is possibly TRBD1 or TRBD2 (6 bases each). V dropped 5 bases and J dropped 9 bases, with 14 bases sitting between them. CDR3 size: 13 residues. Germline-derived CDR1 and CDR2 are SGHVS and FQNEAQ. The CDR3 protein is CASSPSGAAEQFF. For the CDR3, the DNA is TGTGCCAGCAGCCCTTCGGGGGCGGCTGAGCAGTTCTTC.